This T cell receptor beta chain was recorded in a study of identical twins. Study-level findings and limits: Out-of-frame alpha sequences common to twins exhibited an excess of low generation probability. The analysis was cross-sectional rather than longitudinal within donors.

As regards this clonotype: The antigen is not known.

MiXCR, run by TCRdb on the 5' RACE reads, gives a single entry per CDR3 protein. Of about 100,000 distinct CDR3 sequences listed, less than 6.5% are singletons. The V and J ends lost 5 bases and 0 bases respectively, with 13 bases between them. The CDR3 spans 16 residues. Germline V gene lookup returns CDR1 SGHNT and CDR2 YENEEA. The specimen sequenced was memory T cells sorted from blood. The sequence was collected from a woman in her 50s in good health. The chain joins TRBV11-3 to TRBJ2-2; D unresolved. The chain's CDR3 is CASSLGINTNTGELFF. The CDR3 DNA follows: TGTGCCAGCAGCCTAGGGATTAACACGAACACCGGGGAGCTGTTTTTT.